Shown below are 13 T cell receptor beta chains from a single sample sequenced in a study of human T cells and chemical hapten exposure. This sample's time point: pre-sensitization, week 0. The treatment: therapeutic diphenylcyclopropenone sensitization with weekly scalp DPC. TCRdb passed the RACE reads through MiXCR, listing each CDR3 protein once. The data show 300,000 to 450,000 distinct CDR3 sequences, approximately 5% seen once. Here the sequenced sample was whole blood, taken in connection with sensitization to the hapten diphenylcyclopropenone (DPC). These receptors all stem from a woman aged 18-29 years with alopecia areata. Some clones in this sample may be carry-over from other donors' samples.

This clonotype has more than one count but fewer than ten. This chain links TRBV11-2 with TRBJ1-1; the D gene is possibly TRBD1 (6 bases). The CDR3 contains 13 residues. Between the trimmed V and J ends, which lost 4 bases and 4 bases, there was a span of 10 bases. Germline CDR1 reads SGHAT; CDR2 reads FQNNGV. The CDR3 loop is CASSSDRSTEAFF. The CDR3 region has the DNA TGTGCCAGCAGCTCCGACAGGTCCACTGAAGCTTTCTTT.

This chain uses TRBV4-1 with TRBJ2-2; D tentatively reads TRBD1 or TRBD2 (5 bases each). This CDR3 is 15 amino acids long. The V gene's germline CDR1 is MGHRA and CDR2 YSYEKL. Trimming pared 3 bases from V and 6 bases from J, leaving 14 bases between. The CDR3 sequence is CASSHPGGVAGELFF. DNA of the CDR3: TGCGCCAGCAGCCACCCTGGGGGAGTGGCCGGGGAGCTGTTTTTT.

V gene TRBV6-2 or TRBV6-3 combines with J gene TRBJ2-7, with a weak D call TRBD1 (5 bases). The CDR3 sequence is 15 residues long. Germline CDR1 reads MNHEY; CDR2 reads SVGEGT. Trimming pared 6 bases from V and 3 bases from J, leaving 18 bases between. In DNA, the CDR3 is TGTGCCAGCAGCGAGACAGCAACCCAGATCTACGAGCAGTACTTC. Residues: CASSETATQIYEQYF.

This clonotype was observed at least ten times. This rearrangement joins TRBV6-2 or TRBV6-3 to TRBJ1-1; perhaps TRBD1 as D (6 bases). The V end lost 7 bases, the J end lost 4 bases, and 13 bases lay between the germline ends. The germline CDR1 and CDR2 sequences are MNHEY and SVGEGT. This CDR3 contains 13 residues. The CDR3 region is CASTEQGPTEAFF. The CDR3 coding sequence is TGTGCCAGCACCGAACAGGGCCCCACTGAAGCTTTCTTT.

The table lists this clonotype with a few counts. This chain uses TRBV20-1 with TRBJ2-7, with 9 bases identical to TRBD1. Germline V gene data show CDR1 as DFQATT and CDR2 as SNEGSKA (reference sequence). The CDR3 has 13 residues. The trim removed 3 bases at V and 5 bases at J, leaving 5 bases unmatched. The CDR3 reads CSARGDRDHEQYF. The DNA for the CDR3 is TGCAGTGCTAGGGGGGACAGGGATCACGAGCAGTACTTC.

This clonotype was counted a few times. This sequence joins TRBV21-1 and TRBJ2-6; TRBD1 was called by the table and not checked on the DNA. TRBV21-1 is described as a pseudogene. The CDR3 has 16 amino acids. The CDR3 nucleotides read TGTGCCAGGGGAGGGCAGGGGGCGCGAGGGGCCAACGTCCTGACTTTC. It specifies CARGGQGARGANVLTF.

There are a few counts of this clonotype. The chain links TRBV10-3 to TRBJ2-3; D is uncertain. Deletions cut 2 bases from V and 5 bases from J, with 5 bases between. Germline values: CDR1 ENHRY, CDR2 SYGVKD. This CDR3 has 12 residues. CDR3 nucleotide sequence: TGTGCCATCAGTGAGACCGAAGATACGCAGTATTTT. Translating it yields CAISETEDTQYF.

The CDR3 here is CSATLAVSTDTQYF. CDR3 DNA sequence: TGCAGTGCCACACTAGCGGTTAGCACAGATACGCAGTATTTT. The gene calls are TRBV20-1 and TRBJ2-3; the match to TRBD2 covers 8 bases. This CDR3 contains 14 residues. The V segment lost 6 bases and the J segment 0 bases; nucleotides outside the gene matches: 5. CDR1 and CDR2 (germline): DFQATT, SNEGSKA (reference sequence).

This clonotype was seen repeatedly, ten times or more. This CDR3 reads CASSPQYDQPQHF. CDR3 nucleotide sequence: TGTGCCAGCAGTCCTCAGTATGATCAGCCCCAGCATTTT. The chain couples TRBV7-2 to TRBJ1-5; D ambiguous. This CDR3 comprises 13 residues. CDR1 is SGHTA, CDR2 FQGNSA, per germline. The V end was cut by 6 bases, the J end by 5 bases, with 11 bases between.

This chain links TRBV12-3 or TRBV12-4 with TRBJ2-5; TRBD2 aligns across 7 bases. V trimming: 5 bases; J trimming: 5 bases; junction bases outside the gene matches: 8. The length of the CDR3 is 14 residues. The CDR3 nucleotides are TGTGCCAGCAGTATCGGACTAGGCTGGGAGACCCAGTACTTC. Translating gives CASSIGLGWETQYF.

This clonotype was observed many times. V usage is TRBV19 and J usage is TRBJ1-5; tentative D call: TRBD1 (5 bases). V lost 1 base to trimming and J lost 0 bases, with 13 bases between them. CDR1 is LNHDA, CDR2 SQIVND, per germline (reference sequence). The CDR3 loop spans 17 amino acids. In DNA form, the CDR3 reads TGTGCCAGTAGTATAGCCGCGACAGAGACTAGCAATCAGCCCCAGCATTTT. It encodes CASSIAATETSNQPQHF.

A few counts support this clonotype. The J gene is TRBJ2-3, the V gene TRBV12-3 or TRBV12-4; 8 bases fit TRBD2. V lost 7 bases to trimming and J lost 7 bases; unmatched junction nucleotides: 10. There are 14 residues in the CDR3. This CDR3 reads CASTRSGTPYTQYF. The CDR3 DNA reads TGTGCCAGCACCCGTAGCGGGACTCCTTATACGCAGTATTTT.

In its sample, this clonotype was seen a few times. This chain connects TRBV7-2 to TRBJ1-1; TRBD1 agrees at 9 bases. V was clipped by 0 bases and J by 0 bases; unmatched bases: 2. The CDR3 spans 16 residues. The germline CDR1 and CDR2 sequences are SGHTA and FQGNSA. In DNA form, the CDR3 reads TGTGCCAGCAGCTTAGCGGGGACAGGGCTGAACACTGAAGCTTTCTTT. Its translation: CASSLAGTGLNTEAFF.